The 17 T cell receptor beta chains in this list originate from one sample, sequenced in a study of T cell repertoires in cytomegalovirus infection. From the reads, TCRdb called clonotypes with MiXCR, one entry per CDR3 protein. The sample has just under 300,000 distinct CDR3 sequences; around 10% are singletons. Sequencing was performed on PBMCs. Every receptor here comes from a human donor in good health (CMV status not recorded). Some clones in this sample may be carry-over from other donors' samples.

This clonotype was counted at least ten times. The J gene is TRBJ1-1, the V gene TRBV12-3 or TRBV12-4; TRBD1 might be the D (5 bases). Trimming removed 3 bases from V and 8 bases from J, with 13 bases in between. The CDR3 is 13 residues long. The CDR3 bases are TGTGCCAGCAGTTTTAAAAGGGGCGGGGAAGCTTTCTTT. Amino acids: CASSFKRGGEAFF.

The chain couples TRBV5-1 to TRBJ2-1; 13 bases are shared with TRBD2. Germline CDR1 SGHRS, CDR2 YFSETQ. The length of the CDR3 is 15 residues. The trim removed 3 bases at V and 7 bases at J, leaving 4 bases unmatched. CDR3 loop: CASSWGLAGKNEQFF. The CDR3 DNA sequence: TGCGCCAGCAGCTGGGGACTAGCGGGAAAAAATGAGCAGTTCTTC.

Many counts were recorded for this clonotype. CDR3 protein: CASSPQNSRYNSPLHF. In DNA form, the CDR3 reads TGTGCCAGCAGCCCCCAGAACAGCCGCTATAATTCACCCCTCCACTTT. The gene calls are TRBV7-8 and TRBJ1-6; no clear D. The germline V and J ends were trimmed by 5 bases and 3 bases, with 14 bases remaining between them. Germline V gene sequence: CDR1 SGHVS, CDR2 FQNEAQ. The CDR3 is made up of 16 amino acids.

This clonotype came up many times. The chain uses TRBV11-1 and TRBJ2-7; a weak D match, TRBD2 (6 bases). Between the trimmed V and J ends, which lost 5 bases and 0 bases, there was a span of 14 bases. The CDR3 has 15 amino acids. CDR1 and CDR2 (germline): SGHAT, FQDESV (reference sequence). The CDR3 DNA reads TGTGCCAGCAGCATAATGGGGGGACGCTCCTACGAGCAGTACTTC. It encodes CASSIMGGRSYEQYF.

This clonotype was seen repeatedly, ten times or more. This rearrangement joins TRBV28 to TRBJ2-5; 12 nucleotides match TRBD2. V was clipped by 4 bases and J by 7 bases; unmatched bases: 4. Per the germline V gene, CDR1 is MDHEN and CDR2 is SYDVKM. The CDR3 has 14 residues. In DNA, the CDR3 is TGTGCCAGCAGTTCAGGACTAGCGGGGTCGACCCAGTACTTC. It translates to CASSSGLAGSTQYF.

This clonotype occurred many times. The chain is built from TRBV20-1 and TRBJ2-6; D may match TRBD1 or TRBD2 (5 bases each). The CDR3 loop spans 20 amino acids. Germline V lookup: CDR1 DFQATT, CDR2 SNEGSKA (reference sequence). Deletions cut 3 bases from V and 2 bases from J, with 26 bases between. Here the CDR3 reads CSARVPPGRRSGPGANVLTF. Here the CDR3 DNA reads TGCAGTGCTAGGGTACCTCCGGGACGAAGGTCTGGGCCTGGGGCCAACGTCCTGACTTTC.

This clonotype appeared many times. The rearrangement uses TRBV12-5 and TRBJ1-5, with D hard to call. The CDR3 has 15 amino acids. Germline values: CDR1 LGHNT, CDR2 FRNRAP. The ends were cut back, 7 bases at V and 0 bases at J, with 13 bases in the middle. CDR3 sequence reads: CASARAGNSNQPQHF. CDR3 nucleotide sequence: TGTGCTAGTGCTCGAGCCGGGAATAGCAATCAGCCCCAGCATTTT.

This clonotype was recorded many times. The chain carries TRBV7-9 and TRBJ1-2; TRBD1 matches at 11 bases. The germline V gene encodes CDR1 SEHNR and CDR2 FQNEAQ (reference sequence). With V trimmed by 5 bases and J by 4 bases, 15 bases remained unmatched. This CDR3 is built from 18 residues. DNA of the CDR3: TGTGCCAGCAGCCGCCGGACAGGGGGCTACATGGCCCTCTATGGCTACACCTTC. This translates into CASSRRTGGYMALYGYTF.

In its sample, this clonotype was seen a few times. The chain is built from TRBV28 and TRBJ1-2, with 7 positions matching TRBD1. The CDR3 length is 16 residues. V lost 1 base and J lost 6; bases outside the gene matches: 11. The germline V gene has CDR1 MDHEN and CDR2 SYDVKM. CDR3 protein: CASSLLPGQDKDGYTF. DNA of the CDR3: TGTGCCAGCAGTTTATTACCCGGACAGGACAAGGATGGCTACACCTTC.

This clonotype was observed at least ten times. Written as DNA, the CDR3 is TGCGCCAGCACCGGCGGGGGGGCCTACAATGAGCAGTTCTTC. Amino acids: CASTGGGAYNEQFF. The V and J genes are TRBV5-1 and TRBJ2-1; TRBD2 aligns across 9 bases. Germline CDR1 reads SGHRS; CDR2 reads YFSETQ. V lost 6 bases and J lost 2; bases outside the gene matches: 3. The length of the CDR3 is 14 residues.

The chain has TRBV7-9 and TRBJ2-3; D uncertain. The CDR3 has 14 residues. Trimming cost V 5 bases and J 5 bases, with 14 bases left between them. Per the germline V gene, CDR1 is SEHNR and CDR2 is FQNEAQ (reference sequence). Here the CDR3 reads CASSPRVAGDTQYF. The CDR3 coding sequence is TGTGCCAGCAGCCCCCGGGTGGCTGGAGATACGCAGTATTTT.

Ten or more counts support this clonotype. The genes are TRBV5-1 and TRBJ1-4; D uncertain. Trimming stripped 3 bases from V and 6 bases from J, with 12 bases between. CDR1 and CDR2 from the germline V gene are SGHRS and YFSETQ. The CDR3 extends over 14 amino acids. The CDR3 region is CASSSGDLDEKLFF. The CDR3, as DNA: TGCGCCAGCAGCTCCGGAGATTTGGATGAAAAACTGTTTTTT.

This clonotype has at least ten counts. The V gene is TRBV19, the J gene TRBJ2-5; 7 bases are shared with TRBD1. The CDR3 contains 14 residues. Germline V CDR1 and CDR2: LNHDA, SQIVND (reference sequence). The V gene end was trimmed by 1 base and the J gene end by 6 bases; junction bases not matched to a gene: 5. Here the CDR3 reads CASSIGRTGKTQYF. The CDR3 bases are TGTGCCAGTAGTATAGGCCGGACAGGAAAGACCCAGTACTTC. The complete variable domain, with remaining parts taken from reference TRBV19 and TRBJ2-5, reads DGGITQSPKYLFRKEGQNVTLSCEQNLNHDAMYWYRQDPGQGLRLIYYSQIVNDFQKGDIAEGYSVSREKKESFPLTVTSAQKNPTAFYLCASSIGRTGKTQYFGPGTRLLVL.

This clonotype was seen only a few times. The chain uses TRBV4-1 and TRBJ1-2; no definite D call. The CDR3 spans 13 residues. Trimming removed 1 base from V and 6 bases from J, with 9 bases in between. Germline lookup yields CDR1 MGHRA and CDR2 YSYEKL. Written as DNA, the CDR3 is TGCGCCAGCAGCCAAGTCCGGTTAGATGGCTACACCTTC. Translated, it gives CASSQVRLDGYTF.

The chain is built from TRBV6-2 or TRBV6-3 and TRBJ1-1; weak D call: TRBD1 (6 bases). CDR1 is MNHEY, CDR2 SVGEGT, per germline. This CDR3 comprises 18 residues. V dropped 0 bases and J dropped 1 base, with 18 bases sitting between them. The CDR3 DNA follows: TGTGCCAGCAGTTACTCCCTCCCCCGGACAGCCTGGAACACTGAAGCTTTCTTT. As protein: CASSYSLPRTAWNTEAFF.

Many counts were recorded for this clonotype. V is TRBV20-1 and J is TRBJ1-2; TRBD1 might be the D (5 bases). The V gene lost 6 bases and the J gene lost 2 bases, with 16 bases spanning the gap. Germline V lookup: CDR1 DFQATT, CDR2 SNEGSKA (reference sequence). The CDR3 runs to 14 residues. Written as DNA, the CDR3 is TGCAGTGCCCCCCCGGGGGGGGGAAACTATGGCTACACCTTC. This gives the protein CSAPPGGGNYGYTF.

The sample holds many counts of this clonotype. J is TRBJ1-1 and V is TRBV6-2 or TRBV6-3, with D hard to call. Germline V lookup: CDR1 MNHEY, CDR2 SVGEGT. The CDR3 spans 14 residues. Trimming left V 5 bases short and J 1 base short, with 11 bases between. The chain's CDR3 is CASSHDEQNTEAFF. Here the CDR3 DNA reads TGTGCCAGCAGTCACGACGAACAGAACACTGAAGCTTTCTTT.